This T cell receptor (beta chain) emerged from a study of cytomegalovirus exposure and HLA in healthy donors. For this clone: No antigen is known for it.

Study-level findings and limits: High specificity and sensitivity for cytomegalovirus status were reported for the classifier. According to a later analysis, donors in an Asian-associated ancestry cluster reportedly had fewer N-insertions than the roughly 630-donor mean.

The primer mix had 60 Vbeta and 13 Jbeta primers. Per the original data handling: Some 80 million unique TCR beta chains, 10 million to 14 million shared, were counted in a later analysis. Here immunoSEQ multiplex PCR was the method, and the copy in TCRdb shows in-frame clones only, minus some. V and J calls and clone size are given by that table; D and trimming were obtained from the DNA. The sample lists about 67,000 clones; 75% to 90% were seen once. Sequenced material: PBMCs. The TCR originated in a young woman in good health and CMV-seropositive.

CDR3 in DNA: TGTGCCAGCAGCCTCCAACGTGACAGCCGAGATAATGAAAAACTGTTTTTT. Amino acids: CASSLQRDSRDNEKLFF. The chain is built from TRBV7-9 and TRBJ1-4, with a tentative D call TRBD1 (5 bases). The V gene lost 5 bases and the J gene lost 4 bases, with 20 bases spanning the gap. CDR1 SEHNR and CDR2 FQNEAQ come from the germline V gene (reference sequence). This CDR3 region has 17 residues.